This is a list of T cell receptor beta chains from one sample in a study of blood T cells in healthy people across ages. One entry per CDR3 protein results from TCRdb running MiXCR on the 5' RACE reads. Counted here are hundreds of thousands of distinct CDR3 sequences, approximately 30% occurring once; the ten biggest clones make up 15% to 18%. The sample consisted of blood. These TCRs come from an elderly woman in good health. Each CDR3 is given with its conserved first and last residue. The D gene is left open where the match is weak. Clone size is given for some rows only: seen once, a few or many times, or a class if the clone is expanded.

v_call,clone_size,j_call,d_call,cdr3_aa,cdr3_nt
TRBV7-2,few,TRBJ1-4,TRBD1,CASSLNRGVEEKLFF,TGTGCCAGCAGCCTAAACAGGGGAGTGGAAGAAAAACTGTTTTTT
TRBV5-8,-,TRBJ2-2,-,CASRLPGINTGELFF,TGTGCCAGCAGGCTCCCGGGGATCAACACCGGGGAGCTGTTTTTT
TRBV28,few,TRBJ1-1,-,CASSLQGLGDTGAFF,TGTGCCAGCAGTCTACAGGGTCTCGGGGACACTGGAGCTTTCTTT
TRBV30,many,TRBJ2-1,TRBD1,CAWSVNGQVNNEQFF,TGTGCCTGGAGTGTTAACGGACAGGTGAACAATGAGCAGTTCTTC
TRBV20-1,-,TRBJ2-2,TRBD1,CSARRQGATTGELFF,TGCAGTGCTAGGAGACAGGGGGCGACCACCGGGGAGCTGTTTTTT
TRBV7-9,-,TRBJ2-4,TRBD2,CASSFGGGGFGKNIQYF,TGTGCCAGCAGCTTTGGCGGGGGGGGATTTGGCAAAAACATTCAGTACTTC
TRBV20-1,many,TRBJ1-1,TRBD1,CSARTRDSMNTEAFF,TGCAGTGCTAGAACCCGGGACAGTATGAACACTGAAGCTTTCTTT
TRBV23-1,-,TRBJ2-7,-,CASSQYTQDTLYEQYF,TGCGCCAGCAGTCAATATACACAGGATACACTTTACGAGCAGTACTTC
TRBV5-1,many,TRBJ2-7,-,CASRVAGNNEQYF,TGCGCCAGCAGAGTTGCGGGGAACAACGAGCAGTACTTC
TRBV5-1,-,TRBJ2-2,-,CASSPGLIMGTGELFF,TGCGCCAGCAGCCCAGGACTCATTATGGGGACCGGGGAGCTGTTTTTT
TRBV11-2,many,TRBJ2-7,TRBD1,CASSQLKGDREAYEQYF,TGTGCCAGCAGCCAGCTCAAGGGGGACAGGGAGGCCTACGAGCAGTACTTC
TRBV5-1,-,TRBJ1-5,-,CASSLIPGRNQPQHF,TGCGCCAGCAGCTTAATACCGGGACGAAATCAGCCCCAGCATTTT
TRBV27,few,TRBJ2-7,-,CASRLSPVFGEQYF,TGTGCCAGCAGGTTATCGCCAGTTTTCGGCGAGCAGTACTTC